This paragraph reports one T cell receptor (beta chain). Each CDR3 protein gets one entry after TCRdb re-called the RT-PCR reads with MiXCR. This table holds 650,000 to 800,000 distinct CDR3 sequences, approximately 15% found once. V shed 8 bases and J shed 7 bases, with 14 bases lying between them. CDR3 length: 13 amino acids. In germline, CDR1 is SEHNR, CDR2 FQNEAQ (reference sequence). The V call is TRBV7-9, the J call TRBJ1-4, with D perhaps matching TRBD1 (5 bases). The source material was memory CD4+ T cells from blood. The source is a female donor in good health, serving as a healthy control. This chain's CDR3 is CASVRGSFEKLFF. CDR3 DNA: TGTGCCAGCGTCCGGGGCAGTTTTGAAAAACTGTTTTTT.